This section outlines one T cell receptor beta chain sequence together with its context. Its antigen is currently unknown. The sample originates from a study of cytomegalovirus exposure and HLA in healthy donors. Broader study findings: Near-uniform donor sequencing depth was presumed by presence/absence analyses.

Germline CDR1 reads SNHLY; CDR2 reads FYNNEI. V gave up 7 bases and J gave up 0 bases, with 16 bases separating them. The CDR3 length is 15 residues. Primers included in the PCR were 60 Vbeta and 13 Jbeta primers. As handled by the study authors: Around 10 million shared chains were among around 80 million unique TCR beta chains counted in a later analysis. Assay: immunoSEQ multiplex PCR; the TCRdb copy retains only in-frame clones and omits some. D and trimming come from the DNA, and the V and J calls and clone size come from that table. The top ten clones hold around 2% of a sample with more than 200,000 clones, 75% to 80% of them seen once.

V and J are TRBV2 and TRBJ2-7, with TRBD1 as a possible D gene (6 bases). Source material: PBMCs. This clonotype was obtained from a man younger than 30 in good health and CMV-seronegative. Written as DNA, the CDR3 is TGTGCCAGCATTCCAATGACAGGTGACTCCTACGAGCAGTACTTC. Protein product: CASIPMTGDSYEQYF.